The T cell receptor (beta chain) described here comes from a study of spatial heterogeneity in lung cancer. For the study at large: Detection of beta-chain sequences consistently exceeded that of alpha-chain sequences. Study-level results: Resection saw ubiquitous expanded tumor TCRs appear in blood more than follow-up did.

This clonotype was detected many times. The antigen remains undetermined. The study tagged each TCR cDNA molecule with a unique molecular identifier. TCRdb redid the calling of the 5' RACE reads with MiXCR, one entry per CDR3 protein. The sample consists of about 22,000 distinct CDR3 sequences, more than 5% of them appearing once. The CDR3 length is 13 residues. Germline values: CDR1 SGHRS, CDR2 YFSETQ. V was clipped by 6 bases and J by 3 bases, with 10 bases between them. As for time point: sample taken at primary tumor resection. The donors were about 72 patients with non-small cell lung cancer that was early-stage and untreated.

This clonotype was sampled from a male donor with early-stage non-small cell lung cancer. Sequencing used PBMCs, obtained at surgery. The V gene is TRBV5-1, the J gene TRBJ1-5, with no clear D. CDR3 DNA sequence: TGCGCCAGCACCTCGGGTCCCAATCAGCCCCAGCATTTT. Protein sequence: CASTSGPNQPQHF.